The sequence of this TCR beta chain was determined in a study of molecular identifiers for immune sequencing clone quantification (dated by TCRdb to about 2018). Notes on the research overall: In a replicate experiment, RNA from around 20,000 or 100,000 naive CD8 T cells was split into five aliquots, four of which were sequenced. This methods study benchmarked molecular-identifier clustering-based TCR repertoire sequencing (MIDCIRS) and TCR RNA copy counting, using CD8 T cells to do so. Findings and caveats that apply to the study as a whole: The naive libraries included spiked-in Jurkat TCR RNA (around 9 copies' worth), and this Jurkat TCR RNA is not part of the donor repertoire. Even against a background of around 900,000 naive CD8 T cells, spiked-in Jurkat TCR RNA amounting to a single cell's worth was reported to be detectable. When barcode sub-clustering was left out, chimeric consensus sequences inflated TCR diversity, with chimeras reaching as high as 47%. Modeling gave about three recovered TCR RNA copies per cell versus 9.5 to 10 by digital PCR, implying approximately 32% capture efficiency. Highly expanded clone sizes could be underestimated because identical TCR molecules may share a barcode. In CMV-specific effector cells, clones with more than 20 RNA copies contained over 97% of molecules, whereas in naive cells such clones contained under 1% of molecules.

Libraries of naive CD8 T cells were generated from about 19,000 to 1,100,000 sorted cells, with 10%, 30% or 50% of the purified RNA used. On a BD FACSAria II, naive CD8 T cells were FACS-sorted as CD8+CD4-CCR7+CD45RA+ and collected into RLT Plus buffer. Detection sensitivity was tested by spiking Jurkat RNA equal to some 11 TCR copies' worth into samples containing roughly 19,000-1,100,000 naive CD8 T cells. CD8 T cells were enriched using RosetteSep CD8+ T Cell Enrichment Cocktail and Ficoll-Paque, and the enriched cells then underwent ACK red cell lysis. The receptor library was made with PCR. For sequencing, a NextSeq 500 was employed. Bulk TCR libraries were made following a previously described method, with the TCR primers given in Table S5. Total RNA was purified with the Qiagen AllPrep DNA/RNA kit. Before analysis, reads from multiple sequencing runs of the same library were pooled. As for the original processing: Only reads with exact TCR constant sequence were kept, trimmed to 150 nt, and grouped by their 12-nt molecular barcodes. Reads inside each barcode group were sub-clustered using a 15% Levenshtein threshold, and a quality-weighted consensus sequence was constructed for each RNA molecule. Non-functional sequences were excluded, and lower-count sequences lying one edit away from another sequence were also excluded. Based on fitting two negative binomial distributions, any barcode sub-cluster with under 20% of the maximum read count was discarded. TCRdb cleaned the public reads at Q25 with fastp, built clones with MiXCR and kept in-frame beta chains. When rows share a CDR3 protein, they turn into one entry using the most common DNA and genes. The V and J calls and clone size are TCRdb's, not the authors'. The sample table lists approximately 590,000 distinct CDR3 sequences, over 25% of them with a count of one. About 0.84% of the sample comes from the top ten.

This clonotype was seen more than once but under ten times. Its antigen is still unknown. No per-base quality is available; no much larger clone lies one base away. The germline V gene (reference sequence) provides CDR1 DFQATT and CDR2 SNEGSKA. V drops 0 bases and J drops 0 bases, leaving 8 bases in between. The CDR3 starts with the cysteine, ends with the phenylalanine, and has 14 residues. Only the CDR3 portion is preserved as DNA: 42 bases, with reading frame beginning at the first base. The sequence derives from a human donor in good health. Some libraries in this study had Jurkat cell RNA spiked in. This chain joins TRBV20-1 to TRBJ1-2, with the D gene not clear enough to name. The sample consisted of naive CD8+ T cells from blood, with Jurkat cell RNA spiked in. Reading the label with the study, this specimen's cell subset or site is: FACS-sorted CD8+CD4-CCR7+CD45RA+ naive T cells. The nucleotide sequence reads as follows: TGCAGTGCTAGAGACCCCATGACTAACTATGGCTACACCTTC. Its protein product is CSARDPMTNYGYTF.